One sample yielded the 27 T cell receptor beta chains listed below, sequenced in a study of PD-1 blockade in classical Hodgkin lymphoma. The repertoire was sequenced with immunoSEQ multiplex PCR; TCRdb's copy has only in-frame clones and lacks some. The table includes 2,500 to 3,500 clones, roughly 70% detected once. The sample's time point: cycle 4 day 1 (C4D1), after less than seven weeks of nivolumab. Every patient was affected by relapse after autologous stem cell transplantation, while exposure to brentuximab vedotin was not uniform. Through magnetic negative selection, CD8+ T cells were separated from PBMCs that had been thawed. This material consisted of CD8+ T cells from blood, taken before the fourth cycle of nivolumab. All receptors come from a human donor with classical Hodgkin lymphoma.

V gene TRBV4-3 combines with J gene TRBJ2-3; a weak D match, TRBD2 (6 bases). The germline CDR1 and CDR2 sequences are LGHNA and YSLEER. The CDR3 is made up of 15 amino acids. V was trimmed by 2 bases and J by 7 bases, leaving 16 bases between them. CDR3 DNA: TGCGCCAGCAGCCAATCGAGGCTAGCGCTAAATACGCAGTATTTT. Translation: CASSQSRLALNTQYF.

The genes are TRBV12-5 and TRBJ1-1; no clear D gene. Germline V lookup: CDR1 LGHNT, CDR2 FRNRAP. V was clipped by 2 bases and J by 4 bases, with 5 bases between them. The CDR3 totals 12 residues. In DNA form, the CDR3 reads TGTGCTAGTGGTTTGTGGGCCACTGAAGCTTTCTTT. The encoded protein is CASGLWATEAFF.

The chain carries TRBV4-2 and TRBJ1-4; D might be TRBD1 (6 bases). Trimming shortened V by 0 bases and J by 8 bases, and 19 bases separated the two germline ends. Germline CDR1 reads LGHNA; CDR2 reads YNFKEQ. This CDR3 has 17 residues. CDR3 protein: CASSQDVQGGRNEKLFF. In DNA, the CDR3 is TGTGCCAGCAGCCAAGATGTACAGGGAGGTCGAAACGAAAAACTGTTTTTT.

The chain combines TRBV6-1 with TRBJ2-7; 8 nucleotides align to TRBD1. CDR1 is MNHNS, CDR2 SASEGT, per germline. V gave up 9 bases and J gave up 0 bases; unmatched junction bases: 4. The CDR3 is made up of 13 amino acids. The DNA of the CDR3 is TGTGCCAGTAGACAGGGGAACTCCTACGAGCAGTACTTC. Amino acids: CASRQGNSYEQYF.

The chain employs TRBV7-2 and TRBJ2-1; D may correspond to TRBD1 or TRBD2 (5 bases each). The germline CDR1 and CDR2 sequences are SGHTA and FQGNSA. The CDR3 runs 19 residues. V lost 1 base and J lost 0, with 19 bases in between. The CDR3 sequence is CASSLEWDGASSSYNEQFF. The CDR3 DNA sequence: TGTGCCAGCAGCTTAGAATGGGACGGCGCCTCCAGCTCCTACAATGAGCAGTTCTTC.

The chain has TRBV25-1 and TRBJ2-5; TRBD1 is a possible D gene (5 bases). This CDR3 comprises 14 residues. In germline, CDR1 is MGHDK, CDR2 SYGVNS. The V end was cut by 0 bases, the J end by 3 bases, with 8 bases between. In DNA, the CDR3 is TGTGCCAGCAGTGAATATGAAGGGGAAGAGACCCAGTACTTC. Protein product: CASSEYEGEETQYF.

This clone was seen more than once but under ten times. The chain employs TRBV5-6 and TRBJ2-3, with a possible D match to TRBD2 (7 bases). From germline, CDR1 is SGHDT and CDR2 YYEEEE. This CDR3 has 19 residues. V was pared by 5 bases and J by 3 bases, with 28 bases between. CDR3: CASSSVALRGAGSTDTQYF. The CDR3 coding sequence is TGTGCCAGCAGTTCGGTAGCTCTACGGGGGGCGGGTTCTACAGATACGCAGTATTTT. Filled out from reference TRBV5-6 and TRBJ2-3, the complete variable domain reads DAGVTQSPTHLIKTRGQQVTLRCSPKSGHDTVSWYQQALGQGPQFIFQYYEEEERQRGNFPDRFSGHQFPNYSSELNVNALLLGDSALYLCASSSVALRGAGSTDTQYFGPGTRLTVL.

The J gene is TRBJ1-1, the V gene TRBV28; D is possibly TRBD1 (5 bases). This CDR3 contains 15 residues. Trimming took off 6 bases at V and 3 bases at J, with 17 bases between the two ends. Germline values: CDR1 MDHEN, CDR2 SYDVKM. CDR3 sequence reads: CASRSPGLGDTEAFF. CDR3 coding DNA: TGTGCCAGCAGGTCACCGGGCCTGGGGGACACTGAAGCTTTCTTT.

The chain combines TRBV7-9 with TRBJ2-3; D call uncertain. There are 13 residues in the CDR3. V shed 5 bases and J shed 1 base, with 7 bases lying between them. From germline, CDR1 is SEHNR and CDR2 FQNEAQ (reference sequence). CDR3 DNA sequence: TGTGCCAGCAGCCCGAAGCGCACAGATACGCAGTATTTT. It specifies CASSPKRTDTQYF.

This clone appeared a single time. CDR3 region: CASSYSGGSYEQYF. The CDR3 bases are TGTGCCAGCAGTTACTCTGGAGGATCTTACGAGCAGTACTTC. The chain has TRBV6-5 and TRBJ2-7, with D maybe TRBD2 (5 bases). CDR3 length: 14 residues. V was cut by 0 bases and J by 4 bases, with 10 bases left in between. Germline-derived CDR1 and CDR2 are MNHEY and SVGAGI.

This chain uses TRBV4-1 with TRBJ2-5; no reliable D call. Trimming shortened V by 1 base and J by 2 bases, and 17 bases separated the two germline ends. The germline V gene encodes CDR1 MGHRA and CDR2 YSYEKL. The CDR3 extends over 17 amino acids. CDR3 region: CASSQGSARYSQETQYF. The CDR3 DNA sequence: TGCGCCAGCAGCCAAGGGTCGGCCAGGTATTCTCAAGAGACCCAGTACTTC.

This sequence joins TRBV10-1 and TRBJ1-2; D gene ambiguous. CDR1 is WNHNN and CDR2 is SYGVQD in the germline V gene (reference sequence). CDR3 length: 11 residues. With 11 bases removed from V and 8 bases from J, the gap between germline ends came to 15 bases. CDR3 nucleotide sequence: TGCGCCGCTGGAGGAGGGCAGGGCTACACCTTC. This sequence encodes CAAGGGQGYTF.

The V and J genes are TRBV7-8 and TRBJ2-5; tentatively, D is TRBD1 or TRBD2 (5 bases each). The germline V gene has CDR1 SGHVS and CDR2 FQNEAQ. CDR3 length: 17 amino acids. V lost 4 bases, J lost 1 base, and 19 bases lay in between. CDR3 nucleotide sequence: TGTGCCAGCAGCTCCCGGCTTGGGACGGACTTCCAAGAGACCCAGTACTTC. This sequence encodes CASSSRLGTDFQETQYF.

A single count supports this clone. The chain is built from TRBV19 and TRBJ1-1; D ambiguous. The CDR3 contains 13 residues. Germline assignment: CDR1 LNHDA and CDR2 SQIVND (reference sequence). Deletions cut 3 bases from V and 4 bases from J, with 9 bases between. CDR3: CASSIGSGTEAFF. The CDR3 nucleotides are TGTGCCAGTAGTATCGGCAGTGGCACTGAAGCTTTCTTT. The variable domain in full, completed from reference TRBV19 and TRBJ1-1, reads DGGITQSPKYLFRKEGQNVTLSCEQNLNHDAMYWYRQDPGQGLRLIYYSQIVNDFQKGDIAEGYSVSREKKESFPLTVTSAQKNPTAFYLCASSIGSGTEAFFGQGTRLTVV.

The V call is TRBV7-9, the J call TRBJ2-1; possible D gene TRBD2, 6 bases. V lost 1 base and J lost 8, with 21 bases in between. CDR1 is SEHNR and CDR2 is FQNEAQ in the germline V gene (reference sequence). The CDR3 runs to 17 residues. Written as DNA, the CDR3 is TGTGCCAGCAGCTTAGTTCGCGGACCGTATGGAGGGGATGAGCAGTTCTTC. Translating it yields CASSLVRGPYGGDEQFF. Drawing the rest from reference TRBV7-9 and TRBJ2-1, the complete variable domain is DTGVSQNPRHKITKRGQNVTFRCDPISEHNRLYWYRQTLGQGPEFLTYFQNEAQLEKSRLLSDRFSAERPKGSFSTLEIQRTEQGDSAMYLCASSLVRGPYGGDEQFFGPGTRLTVL.

This rearrangement joins TRBV19 to TRBJ2-3; D gene ambiguous. The CDR3 sequence is 13 residues long. Germline loops: CDR1 LNHDA, CDR2 SQIVND (reference sequence). Trimming removed 10 bases from V and 2 bases from J, with 13 bases in between. The DNA of the CDR3 is TGTGCCACCTACAACCCCCCCACAGATACGCAGTATTTT. It specifies CATYNPPTDTQYF.

The chain employs TRBV2 and TRBJ2-3, with D tentatively TRBD1 or TRBD2 (5 bases each). V was clipped by 2 bases and J by 1 base, with 7 bases between them. CDR1 is SNHLY, CDR2 FYNNEI, per germline. The CDR3 covers 14 residues. CDR3 sequence (DNA): TGTGCCAGCAGTGAACGAGGGGGCACAGATACGCAGTATTTT. It codes for CASSERGGTDTQYF. The entire variable domain, with the rest obtained from reference TRBV2 and TRBJ2-3, is as follows: EPEVTQTPSHQVTQMGQEVILRCVPISNHLYFYWYRQILGQKVEFLVSFYNNEISEKSEIFDDQFSVERPDGSNFTLKIRSTKLEDSAMYFCASSERGGTDTQYFGPGTRLTVL.

V is TRBV5-1 and J is TRBJ2-5, with 8 bases identical to TRBD2. V shed 0 bases and J 1 base; nucleotides not matched to a gene: 5. This CDR3 is built from 16 residues. Germline assignment: CDR1 SGHRS and CDR2 YFSETQ. The CDR3 is CASSLGVAGPQETQYF. The CDR3, as DNA: TGCGCCAGCAGCTTGGGGGTAGCGGGGCCCCAAGAGACCCAGTACTTC.

The chain links TRBV27 to TRBJ2-7, with TRBD2 matching 9 bases. This CDR3 spans 17 amino acids. Looked up from germline, CDR1 is MNHEY and CDR2 is SMNVEV (reference sequence). Unmatched junction bases numbered 9, after V lost 3 bases and J lost 0 bases. The CDR3 region has the DNA TGTGCCAGCAGTTTGAGAGCGGGGGGTGGTAGCTCCTACGAGCAGTACTTC. Translation: CASSLRAGGGSSYEQYF.

The V call is TRBV4-1, the J call TRBJ2-1; TRBD2 might be the D (6 bases). V lost 0 bases to trimming and J lost 7 bases, with 16 bases between them. The germline V gene encodes CDR1 MGHRA and CDR2 YSYEKL. The CDR3 runs to 16 residues. CDR3 sequence reads: CASSQDMGGLPNEQFF. The CDR3 DNA is TGCGCCAGCAGCCAAGATATGGGGGGTCTTCCAAATGAGCAGTTCTTC.

The chain has TRBV7-6 and TRBJ1-3; D perhaps matches TRBD1 (6 bases). Per the germline V gene, CDR1 is SGHVS and CDR2 is FNYEAQ. V dropped 0 bases and J dropped 4 bases, with 13 bases sitting between them. The CDR3 length is 16 residues. DNA for the CDR3: TGTGCCAGCAGCTTAGCTGGGGGACAAGCAGGAAACACCATATATTTT. As protein: CASSLAGGQAGNTIYF.

This clone appeared a few times. This chain connects TRBV29-1 to TRBJ2-7; D tentatively reads TRBD1 or TRBD2 (5 bases each). The CDR3 totals 14 residues. V dropped 5 bases and J dropped 0 bases, with 14 bases sitting between them. Germline-derived CDR1 and CDR2 are SQVTM and ANQGSEA. In nucleotides, the CDR3 is TGCAGCGTTTCCGGGACGGTCAGCTCCTACGAGCAGTACTTC. Translated, it gives CSVSGTVSSYEQYF.

This chain uses TRBV11-1 with TRBJ1-1, with D possibly TRBD1 on 6 matching bases. V shed 4 bases and J shed 0 bases, with 15 bases lying between them. Germline V gene sequence: CDR1 SGHAT, CDR2 FQDESV (reference sequence). This CDR3 contains 16 residues. CDR3 bases: TGTGCCAGCAGCTCCCTTGGGGGCTTAATGAACACTGAAGCTTTCTTT. It codes for CASSSLGGLMNTEAFF.

This clone has a handful of counts. V gene TRBV7-3 combines with J gene TRBJ1-3; a weak D match, TRBD1 (5 bases). V was pared by 2 bases and J by 2 bases, with 7 bases between. The CDR3 length is 14 residues. Germline assignment: CDR1 SGHTA and CDR2 FQGTGA. The CDR3 nucleotides are TGTGCCAGCAGCTTAGGAGGGGCTGGAAACACCATATATTTT. This encodes CASSLGGAGNTIYF.

The chain links TRBV4-3 to TRBJ1-1, with D perhaps matching TRBD1 (6 bases). Trimming took 0 bases from V and 5 from J, leaving 16 bases between them. Germline values: CDR1 LGHNA, CDR2 YSLEER. The CDR3 is made up of 16 amino acids. The CDR3 region is CASSQDRAGRGTEAFF. CDR3 nucleotide sequence: TGCGCCAGCAGCCAAGATCGAGCGGGCAGGGGTACTGAAGCTTTCTTT.

The chain carries TRBV7-8 and TRBJ2-7; D might be TRBD1 or TRBD2, each matching 5 bases. In germline, CDR1 is SGHVS, CDR2 FQNEAQ. CDR3 size: 13 residues. V lost 6 bases to trimming and J lost 0 bases, with 9 bases between them. CDR3 sequence (DNA): TGTGCCAGCAGGGCCGGGACCTCCTACGAGCAGTACTTC. Its protein is CASRAGTSYEQYF.

V is TRBV4-1 and J is TRBJ2-2, with a possible D match to TRBD2 (6 bases). Looked up from germline, CDR1 is MGHRA and CDR2 is YSYEKL. V shed 5 bases and J shed 1 base, with 11 bases lying between them. CDR3 length: 15 residues. The CDR3 DNA sequence: TGCGCCAGCAGCTATTGGGGGGAGAACACCGGGGAGCTGTTTTTT. Its protein product is CASSYWGENTGELFF.